The 8 T cell receptor beta chains presented below share a single source sample, sequenced in a study of early T cells in non-severe SARS-CoV-2 infection. TCRdb redid the calling of the 5' RACE reads with MiXCR, one entry per CDR3 protein. The sample has over 50,000 distinct CDR3 sequences; around 8% are singletons. The material was whole blood, obtained at baseline. These receptors all stem from an adult who was a healthcare worker with PCR-confirmed SARS-CoV-2 infection or an uninfected control (not recorded which).

The sample holds many counts of this clonotype. The gene calls are TRBV21-1 and TRBJ2-7; the table's D call TRBD1 went unverified against the DNA. TRBV21-1 represents a pseudogene. The CDR3 covers 15 residues. CDR3 sequence reads: CASSKVPTGSYEQYF. CDR3 in DNA: TGTGCCAGCAGCAAAGTCCCCACAGGATCCTACGAGCAGTACTTC.

The table lists this clonotype with a few counts. The V call is TRBV25-1, the J call TRBJ2-7; possible D gene TRBD1, 5 bases. The germline CDR1 and CDR2 sequences are MGHDK and SYGVNS. The CDR3 loop spans 12 amino acids. V lost 8 bases and J lost 4, with 12 bases in between. The CDR3 here is CASAGKIYEQYF. CDR3 bases: TGTGCCAGCGCAGGGAAGATTTACGAGCAGTACTTC.

This clonotype was counted many times. One end of the junction fails to match germline, which may point to a read error. CDR3 loop: CANSYQEYGYTF. CDR3 sequence (DNA): TGTGCCAACAGTTACCAGGAGTATGGCTACACCTTC. The chain combines TRBV6-2 or TRBV6-3 with TRBJ1-2; D ambiguous. Germline V gene sequence: CDR1 MNHEY, CDR2 SVGEGT. CDR3 length equals 12 residues.

The table lists this clonotype with many counts. The chain couples TRBV20-1 to TRBJ2-5; a weak D match, TRBD1 (6 bases). The V end was cut by 6 bases, the J end by 1 base, with 12 bases between. The germline gives CDR1 DFQATT, CDR2 SNEGSKA (reference sequence). This CDR3 is 13 amino acids long. The CDR3 protein is CSAIRTAQETQYF. In DNA form, the CDR3 reads TGCAGTGCCATAAGGACAGCCCAAGAGACCCAGTACTTC.

In this sample, this clonotype turned up many times. This chain connects TRBV6-1 to TRBJ2-2; the D is unclear. This CDR3 spans 14 amino acids. V was trimmed by 6 bases and J by 4 bases, leaving 12 bases between them. The germline CDR1 and CDR2 sequences are MNHNS and SASEGT. DNA of the CDR3: TGTGCCAGCAGACCACAAACTTTCACCGGGGAGCTGTTTTTT. Its translation is CASRPQTFTGELFF.

This clonotype was picked up many times. This chain links TRBV7-2 with TRBJ2-6; TRBD2 is a possible D gene (5 bases). Trimming left V 5 bases short and J 3 bases short, with 14 bases between. Germline CDR1 and CDR2: SGHTA and FQGNSA. The CDR3 covers 16 residues. The CDR3 coding sequence is TGTGCCAGCAGCCGTGCTTACGGAGGTGGGGCCAACGTCCTGACTTTC. Translated: CASSRAYGGGANVLTF.

This clonotype has at least ten counts. The chain has TRBV7-3 and TRBJ2-3, with TRBD1 as a possible D gene (6 bases). V lost 0 bases, J lost 2 bases, and 12 bases lay in between. CDR3 length: 16 amino acids. Germline CDR1 and CDR2: SGHTA and FQGTGA. Written as DNA, the CDR3 is TGTGCCAGCAGCTTAACGTGGACAGCCTCCACAGATACGCAGTATTTT. Its protein is CASSLTWTASTDTQYF.

The gene calls are TRBV29-1 and TRBJ2-7; D perhaps matches TRBD2 (6 bases). CDR3 length: 13 residues. V lost 4 bases and J lost 0, with 10 bases in between. The germline CDR1 and CDR2 sequences are SQVTM and ANQGSEA. CDR3: CSVAPRGSYEQYF. In DNA, the CDR3 is TGCAGCGTTGCCCCGCGGGGCTCCTACGAGCAGTACTTC.